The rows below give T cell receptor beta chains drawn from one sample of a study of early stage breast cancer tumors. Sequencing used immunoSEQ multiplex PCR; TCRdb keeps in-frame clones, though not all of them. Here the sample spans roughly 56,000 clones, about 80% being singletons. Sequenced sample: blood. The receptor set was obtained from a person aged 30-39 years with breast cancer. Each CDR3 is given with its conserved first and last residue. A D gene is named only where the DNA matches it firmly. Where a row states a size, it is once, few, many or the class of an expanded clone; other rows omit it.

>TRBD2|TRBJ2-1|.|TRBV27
TGTGCCAGCAGTCCAGGACTAGCGGATTACTCCTGGAATGAGCAGTTCTTC
CASSPGLADYSWNEQFF
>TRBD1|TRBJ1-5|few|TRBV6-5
TGTGCCAGCAGTTACCACGGACAGGGGCTGAATCAGCCCCAGCATTTT
CASSYHGQGLNQPQHF
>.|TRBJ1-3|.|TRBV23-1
TGCGCCAGCAGCTGGGTTTGCCCGACCATATATTTT
CASSWVCPTIYF
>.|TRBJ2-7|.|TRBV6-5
TGTGCCAGCAGTTACTTCCAGGACACGTCCTACGAGCAGTACTTC
CASSYFQDTSYEQYF
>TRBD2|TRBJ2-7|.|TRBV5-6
TGTGCCAGCAGCTCCGGTGGGCTAGCGGGAGTTTACGAGCAGTACTTC
CASSSGGLAGVYEQYF
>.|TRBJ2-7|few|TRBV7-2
TGTGCCAGCAGCTACCGGACCCAGCAGGAGCAGTACTTC
CASSYRTQQEQYF
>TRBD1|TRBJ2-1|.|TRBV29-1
TGCAGCGTCGGACAGGGGGGATACAATGAGCAGTTCTTC
CSVGQGGYNEQFF
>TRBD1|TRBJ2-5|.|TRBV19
TGTGCCAGTAGATTGACCGGGACAGGGAAAGAGACCCAGTACTTC
CASRLTGTGKETQYF
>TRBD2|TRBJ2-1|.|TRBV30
TGTGCCTGGAGTACCTTTAAGCGGGAGAGGAGTGAGCAGTTCTTC
CAWSTFKRERSEQFF
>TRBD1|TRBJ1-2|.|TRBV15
TGTGCCACCAGCAACAGGGGGCAGGGCTATGGCTACACCTTC
CATSNRGQGYGYTF
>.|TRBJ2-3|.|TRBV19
TGTGCCAGTAGCTCACTAGTCTCAAATACGCAGTATTTT
CASSSLVSNTQYF
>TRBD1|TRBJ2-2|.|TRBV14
TGTGCCAGCAGCCCCTGGACAGGGGGCACCGGGGAGCTGTTTTTT
CASSPWTGGTGELFF
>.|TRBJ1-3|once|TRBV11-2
TGTGCCAGCAGCTTAGAATGGACGACTGGAAACACCATATATTTT
CASSLEWTTGNTIYF
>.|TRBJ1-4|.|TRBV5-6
TGTGCCAGCAGCTTTTTGTCTAATGAAAAACTGTTTTTT
CASSFLSNEKLFF
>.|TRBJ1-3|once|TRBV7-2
TGTGCCAGCAGCTTGGCCGTCGGGGGGCTCTCTGGAAACACCATATATTTT
CASSLAVGGLSGNTIYF
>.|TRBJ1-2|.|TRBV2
TGTGCCAGCAGTGAACAGGGCGTCGGATTTCGCTACACCTTC
CASSEQGVGFRYTF
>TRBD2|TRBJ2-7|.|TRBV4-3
TGCGCCAGCAGCCAAGATGAGGCGAGCGGGAGAGCCCAGGGCGAGCAGTACTTC
CASSQDEASGRAQGEQYF
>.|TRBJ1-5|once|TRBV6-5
TGTGCCAGCAGTCGGGAAGGAGATCCCCAGCATTTT
CASSREGDPQHF
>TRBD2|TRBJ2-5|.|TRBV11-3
TGTGCCAGCAGCTTAGTTTGGCTAGCGGAAGAGACCCAGTACTTC
CASSLVWLAEETQYF
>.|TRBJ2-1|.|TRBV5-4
TGTGCCAGCACCTCGAGGGGGAACCTCTACAATGAGCAGTTCTTC
CASTSRGNLYNEQFF
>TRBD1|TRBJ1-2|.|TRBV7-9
TGTGCCAGCAGCTTATCAAGGGACAGGGCTTCTGGCTACACCTTC
CASSLSRDRASGYTF
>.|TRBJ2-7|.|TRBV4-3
TGCGCCAGCAGCCAAGGGGGGACCCACTACGAGCAGTACTTC
CASSQGGTHYEQYF
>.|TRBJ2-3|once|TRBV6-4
TGTGCCAGCAGTGACGGTGGAGGGGAAACAGATACGCAGTATTTT
CASSDGGGETDTQYF
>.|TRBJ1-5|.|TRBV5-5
TGTGCCAGCAGTTTGCCCGGACAGCCCCAGCATTTT
CASSLPGQPQHF
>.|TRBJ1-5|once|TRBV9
TGTGCCAGCAGCGTAGGGGGGGAGGGTCAGCCCCAGCATTTT
CASSVGGEGQPQHF
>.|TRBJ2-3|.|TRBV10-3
TGTGCCATCACCCCCCGCCGAGCCTCCGACACAGATACGCAGTATTTT
CAITPRRASDTDTQYF
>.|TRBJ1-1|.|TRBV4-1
TGCGCCAGCAGCCAAGATGCCTCTGGGGCTTTCTTT
CASSQDASGAFF
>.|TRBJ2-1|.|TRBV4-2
TGTGCCAGCACCCGAGCTGGGACTTTAAGGAATGAGCAGTTCTTC
CASTRAGTLRNEQFF
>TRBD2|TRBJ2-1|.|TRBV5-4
TGTGCCAGCAGCCCCTTGACTAGCGGGAGCTCCTACAATGAGCAGTTCTTC
CASSPLTSGSSYNEQFF
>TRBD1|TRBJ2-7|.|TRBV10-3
TGTGCCATCAGTAGCCGGGACAGGGTCAACGAGCAGTACTTC
CAISSRDRVNEQYF
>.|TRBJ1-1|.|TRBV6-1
TGTGCCAGCAGGGCGGCAGGGCGAGGTAGCACTGAAGCTTTCTTT
CASRAAGRGSTEAFF
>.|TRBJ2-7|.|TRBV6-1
TGTGCCAGCAGCCCGTTCAGGGAGGAGAGTTACGAGCAGTACTTC
CASSPFREESYEQYF
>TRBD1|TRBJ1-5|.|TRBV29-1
TGCAGCGTCCGGACAGGAAGAGACGGCAATCAGCCCCAGCATTTT
CSVRTGRDGNQPQHF
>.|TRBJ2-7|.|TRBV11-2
TGTGCCAGCAGCCGCTACCAGGGGAGCTCCTACGAGCAGTACTTC
CASSRYQGSSYEQYF
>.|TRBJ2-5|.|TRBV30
TGTGCCTGGAACGAACTGACGTACCAAGAGACCCAGTACTTC
CAWNELTYQETQYF
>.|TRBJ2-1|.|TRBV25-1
TGTGCCAGCAGTCCCCTGTGGGAGTACAATGAGCAGTTCTTC
CASSPLWEYNEQFF
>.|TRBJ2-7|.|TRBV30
TGTGCCTGGAGTGTCCCTCGGGAGCAGTACTTC
CAWSVPREQYF
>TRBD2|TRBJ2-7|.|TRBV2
TGTGCCAGCAGTGCCGGGAGGGGTAGAACCTACGAGCAGTACTTC
CASSAGRGRTYEQYF
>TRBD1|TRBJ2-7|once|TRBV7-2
TGTGCCAGCAGCCGCGGACAGGGGGCTTCTAGCGGAGCCTACGAGCAGTACTTC
CASSRGQGASSGAYEQYF